The 5 T cell receptor beta chains presented below share a single source sample, sequenced in a study of tumor and adjacent non-tumor tissue in lung cancer. The template was RNA from unsorted bulk tissue. Distant lung tissue was collected more than 3 cm away from the tumor edge. Three rounds of nested PCR, following a modified ARM-PCR protocol, produced the TCRbeta library. TCRdb itself ran the multiplex PCR reads through MiXCR, one entry per CDR3 protein. The sample gives 75,000 to 95,000 distinct CDR3 sequences, more than 75% of which show up once; 21% is in the top ten. The material sequenced was distant non-tumor lung tissue. Every receptor here comes from a woman aged 45-59 years with non-small cell lung cancer.

In the case of this clonotype: A junction boundary mismatches the germline segment, possibly from a read error. The J gene is TRBJ2-5, the V gene TRBV11-2; tentative D call: TRBD1 (6 bases). The germline CDR1 and CDR2 sequences are SGHAT and FQNNGV. This CDR3 has 13 residues. The CDR3 region has the DNA TGTGCCAGCAGTTGGGACAACCAAGAGACTCAGTACTTC. It encodes CASSWDNQETQYF.

As regards this clonotype: At one of its ends the junction is not consistent with the germline gene, which may arise from a read error. The chain uses TRBV11-1 and TRBJ1-2; weak D call: TRBD1 (5 bases). The CDR3 length is 14 residues. Germline loops: CDR1 SGHAT, CDR2 FQDESV (reference sequence). The CDR3 region has the DNA TGTACCAGCAGCTTGACGACAGACTATTATGGTTACACCTTC. Its translation: CTSSLTTDYYGYTF.

About this clonotype itself: Being one base from a much bigger clone, this may be a read error. V is TRBV24-1 and J is TRBJ1-1; D ambiguous. The CDR3 is 13 residues long. Germline V CDR1 and CDR2: KGHDR, SFDVKD. CDR3 protein: CGTSERTNTEAFF. The CDR3 coding sequence is TGTGGCACCAGTGAACGGACGAACACTGAAGCTTTCTTT.

At least ten counts were recorded for this clonotype. The gene calls are TRBV10-1 and TRBJ2-3; unclear D gene. The V gene lost 0 bases and the J gene lost 5 bases, with 12 bases spanning the gap. Germline-derived CDR1 and CDR2 are WNHNN and SYGVQD (reference sequence). This CDR3 contains 15 residues. The chain's CDR3 is CASSESIQPLDTQYF. CDR3 nucleotide sequence: TGCGCCAGCAGTGAGTCGATTCAGCCTTTAGATACGCAGTATTTT.

For this clonotype: Sequence at one end of the junction differs from germline and may be a read error. The chain joins TRBV14 to TRBJ2-7; TRBD2 matches 12 bases. CDR1 SGHDN and CDR2 FVKESK come from the germline V gene. The CDR3 spans 14 residues. The DNA for the CDR3 is TGTGCCGGCAGCCGGACTAGCGGGATTAACGAGCAGTGCTTC. Protein product: CAGSRTSGINEQCF.